Following are 3 T cell receptor beta chains from one sample sequenced in a study of graft-versus-host responses after intestinal transplantation. Responders that carried the CFSE label, about 200,000 of them, were plated with about 200,000 irradiated, violet-dye-labeled stimulator cells. TCRdb's copy holds only in-frame clones and misses some; the assay was immunoSEQ multiplex PCR. The profile covers about 21,000 clones, with over 40% appearing a single time and approximately 1.6% taken by the ten largest. The source was alloreactive CD8+ T cells from a mixed lymphocyte reaction culture, collected before intestinal transplant. Subset described: CFSE-low proliferating T cells sorted from approximately 6-day pre-transplant mixed lymphocyte reaction (GvH or HvG direction). These receptors were taken from a human patient who received an intestinal transplant.

This clone was seen a few times. V and J are TRBV7-2 and TRBJ1-1; D unclear. CDR3 length: 13 residues. Deletions cut 3 bases from V and 1 base from J, with 6 bases between. From germline, CDR1 is SGHTA and CDR2 FQGNSA. DNA of the CDR3: TGTGCCAGCAGCTTTTTGCAGAACACTGAAGCTTTCTTT. It codes for CASSFLQNTEAFF. Full variable domain (outside the CDR3, taken from reference TRBV7-2 and TRBJ1-1): GAGVSQSPSNKVTEKGKDVELRCDPISGHTALYWYRQSLGQGLEFLIYFQGNSAPDKSGLPSDRFSAERTGGSVSTLTIQRTQQEDSAVYLCASSFLQNTEAFFGQGTRLTVV.

The rearrangement links TRBV27 to TRBJ1-1; TRBD1 aligns across 8 bases. The CDR3 spans 15 residues. With 6 bases clipped from V and 5 bases from J, the junction kept 11 bases outside the gene matches. The germline V gene has CDR1 MNHEY and CDR2 SMNVEV (reference sequence). The CDR3 spells CASRPGQVRTTEAFF. In DNA form, the CDR3 reads TGTGCCAGCAGACCGGGACAGGTGAGGACAACTGAAGCTTTCTTT.

This clone was detected only a few times. The chain combines TRBV6-1 with TRBJ1-2; D might be TRBD1 (6 bases). Germline V gives CDR1 MNHNS, CDR2 SASEGT. This CDR3 is 13 amino acids long. The V gene lost 8 bases and the J gene lost 8 bases, with 18 bases spanning the gap. CDR3 in amino acids: CASGQGLVYGYTF. Written as DNA, the CDR3 is TGTGCCAGCGGTCAGGGGTTGGTCTACGGCTACACCTTC.